Below are 12 T cell receptor beta chains sequenced from a single sample in a study of T cells in localized non-small cell lung cancer. The method was immunoSEQ multiplex PCR; TCRdb's version includes in-frame clones alone and lacks a portion of them. This table holds 2,000 to 3,000 clones, more than 20% found once. Material: lung tumor tissue, obtained before any cancer treatment. All receptors come from a man aged 35 to 70 with stage II lung adenocarcinoma.

The chain uses TRBV6-8 and TRBJ2-2; D tentatively fits TRBD1 or TRBD2 (6 bases each). The CDR3 contains 14 residues. V lost 6 bases to trimming and J lost 7 bases, with 15 bases between them. Germline assignment: CDR1 MNHGY and CDR2 SAAAGT. Here the CDR3 DNA reads TGTGCCAGCAGCCTTTCGGGGGCGTACGGGGAGCTGTTTTTT. As protein: CASSLSGAYGELFF.

This clone was counted a few times. J is TRBJ1-2 and V is TRBV9; 7 bases are shared with TRBD1. Unmatched junction bases numbered 8, after V lost 1 base and J lost 11 bases. The CDR3 loop spans 13 amino acids. Germline V gives CDR1 SGDLS, CDR2 YYNGEE. CDR3 DNA sequence: TGTGCCAGCAGCGTAATAGAACAGGGGCGGTACACCTTC. This encodes CASSVIEQGRYTF.

This clone was counted a few times. V usage is TRBV5-1 and J usage is TRBJ1-2; D might be TRBD1 (5 bases). Between the trimmed V and J ends, which lost 3 bases and 2 bases, there was a span of 11 bases. CDR1 and CDR2 from the germline V gene are SGHRS and YFSETQ. The CDR3 has 14 amino acids. This CDR3 reads CASSSSGGNYGYTF. CDR3 nucleotide sequence: TGCGCCAGCAGCTCCAGCGGGGGGAACTATGGCTACACCTTC.

The chain uses TRBV18 and TRBJ2-5, with no clear D. The germline V gene has CDR1 KGHSH and CDR2 LQKENI. Trimming removed 4 bases at V and 3 bases at J, with 12 bases between. This CDR3 is 14 amino acids long. This chain's CDR3 is CASSLLGREETQYF. The CDR3, as DNA: TGTGCCAGCTCACTCCTGGGAAGGGAAGAGACCCAGTACTTC.

This clone was counted a few times. This rearrangement joins TRBV25-1 to TRBJ1-2, with D tentatively TRBD1 (6 bases). Germline CDR1 and CDR2: MGHDK and SYGVNS. Trimming stripped 5 bases from V and 8 bases from J, with 12 bases between. This CDR3 is built from 12 residues. The CDR3 DNA reads TGTGCCAGCAGTAGCCAGGGGATCGGCTACACCTTC. Protein: CASSSQGIGYTF.

This clone qualifies as medium-sized. V is TRBV11-3 and J is TRBJ2-7, with 9 bases aligning to TRBD2. V lost 5 bases and J lost 6; bases outside the gene matches: 8. Germline V gene lookup returns CDR1 SGHNT and CDR2 YENEEA. The CDR3 is 14 amino acids. CDR3 sequence: CASSLRLAAGEQYF. CDR3 nucleotide sequence: TGTGCCAGCAGCCTACGACTAGCGGCAGGCGAGCAGTACTTC. The whole variable domain, filled in from reference TRBV11-3 and TRBJ2-7, reads EAGVVQSPRYKIIEKKQPVAFWCNPISGHNTLYWYLQNLGQGPELLIRYENEEAVDDSQLPKDRFSAERLKGVDSTLKIQPAELGDSAVYLCASSLRLAAGEQYFGPGTRLTVT.

The rearrangement links TRBV9 to TRBJ2-1; tentative D call: TRBD2 (7 bases). V was pared by 1 base and J by 1 base, with 24 bases between. Germline V gene data show CDR1 as SGDLS and CDR2 as YYNGEE. CDR3 length: 20 residues. For the CDR3, the DNA is TGTGCCAGCAGCGTACGGGGGCGAGCGGGAAAAGTAGGATCCTACAATGAGCAGTTCTTC. Translated: CASSVRGRAGKVGSYNEQFF.

This clone came up a few times. The V gene is TRBV9, the J gene TRBJ2-1, with 14 bases fitting TRBD2. This CDR3 spans 16 amino acids. Germline V CDR1 and CDR2: SGDLS, YYNGEE. J was trimmed by 10 bases and V by 4 bases; bases with no gene match: 10. This chain's CDR3 is CASSLRLAGGPEEQFF. The DNA of the CDR3 is TGTGCCAGCAGCCTCCGACTAGCGGGAGGGCCGGAGGAGCAGTTCTTC.

The chain carries TRBV15 and TRBJ2-5; TRBD2 matches at 10 bases. Germline V lookup: CDR1 LNHNV, CDR2 YYDKDF (reference sequence). The CDR3 runs 15 residues. V lost 0 bases, J lost 5 bases, and 3 bases stayed unmatched. DNA of the CDR3: TGTGCCACCAGCAGAGATTGGACTAGCGGCGAGACCCAGTACTTC. It yields the protein CATSRDWTSGETQYF.

The V gene is TRBV15, the J gene TRBJ1-2; TRBD1 is a possible D gene (5 bases). This CDR3 spans 15 amino acids. Trimming removed 0 bases at V and 4 bases at J, with 12 bases between. Germline loops: CDR1 LNHNV, CDR2 YYDKDF (reference sequence). DNA of the CDR3: TGTGCCACCAGCAGAGATCAAGGGGTGGCCTATGGCTACACCTTC. Protein product: CATSRDQGVAYGYTF. The full variable domain, in which reference TRBV15 and TRBJ1-2 provide the parts outside the CDR3, is DAMVIQNPRYQVTQFGKPVTLSCSQTLNHNVMYWYQQKSSQAPKLLFHYYDKDFNNEADTPDNFQSRRPNTSFCFLDIRSPGLGDTAMYLCATSRDQGVAYGYTFGSGTRLTVV.

This clone was seen a few times. The V call is TRBV6-7, the J call TRBJ2-5; D not certain. TRBV6-7 is marked as an open reading frame, function uncertain. Trimming left V 5 bases short and J 2 bases short, with 3 bases between. The CDR3 is 11 amino acids. The CDR3 loop reads CASSAQETQYF. Here the CDR3 DNA reads TGTGCCAGCAGTGCGCAAGAGACCCAGTACTTC.

The chain is built from TRBV11-3 and TRBJ2-1; 9 nucleotides align to TRBD2. Germline V CDR1 and CDR2: SGHNT, YENEEA. V was clipped by 3 bases and J by 6 bases; unmatched bases: 9. This CDR3 contains 16 residues. CDR3 DNA sequence: TGTGCCAGCAGCTTGAGAGCGGGAGGCCTCCCCAATGAGCAGTTCTTC. It is translated as CASSLRAGGLPNEQFF.